This TCR beta chain was retrieved from a study of T cell repertoires in cytomegalovirus infection. Findings and limits, study-wide: Ex vivo responses were dominated by HLA-C-restricted CMV-specific TCR beta clonotypes.

There are 12 residues in the CDR3. Between the trimmed V and J ends, which lost 2 bases and 6 bases, there was a span of 9 bases. The germline V gene has CDR1 DFQATT and CDR2 SNEGSKA (reference sequence). For this clonotype: As yet, its antigen is unknown.

TCRdb used MiXCR to reprocess the reads, holding one entry per CDR3 protein. Of about 490,000 distinct CDR3 sequences listed, more than 15% are singletons. This chain uses TRBV20-1 with TRBJ2-3; tentatively, D is TRBD1 or TRBD2 (5 bases each). Sequenced: CD8+ T cells from PBMCs. The sequence was collected from a human donor in good health (CMV status not recorded). Some clones in this sample may be carry-over from other donors' samples. In nucleotides, the CDR3 is TGCAGTGCTAGATTGGGGGTGGATACGCAGTATTTT. Residues: CSARLGVDTQYF.